These 23 T cell receptor beta chains originate from one sample sequenced in a study of OX40 agonist ivuxolimab in advanced cancers. The repertoire was sequenced with immunoSEQ multiplex PCR; TCRdb's copy has only in-frame clones and lacks some. The data show roughly 80,000 clones, about 92% seen once. Here the sequenced sample was CD4+ or CD8+ T cells sorted from blood, taken in a trial of the OX40 agonist ivuxolimab. The receptor set was obtained from an adult with an advanced solid tumor such as melanoma, head and neck, liver or kidney cancer.

The chain employs TRBV6-4 and TRBJ2-2; D gene unclear. Trimming cost V 3 bases and J 6 bases, with 5 bases left between them. Germline values: CDR1 MRHNA, CDR2 SNTAGT. CDR3 length: 12 amino acids. CDR3 in amino acids: CASSDNSGELFF. CDR3 DNA: TGTGCCAGCAGTGATAATTCCGGGGAGCTGTTTTTT.

This clone was seen a single time. The rearrangement joins TRBV5-6 to TRBJ2-7; 13 bases are a match to TRBD2. The CDR3 is made up of 14 amino acids. V dropped 3 bases and J dropped 6; count of bases not matched to a gene: 3. Germline values: CDR1 SGHDT, CDR2 YYEEEE. Here the CDR3 DNA reads TGTGCCAGCAGCTGGGGACTAGCGGGACCCGAGCAGTACTTC. Amino acids: CASSWGLAGPEQYF.

This clone was seen only once. CDR3 residues: CASSLVGAGDTEAFF. CDR3 DNA: TGCGCCAGCAGCTTGGTCGGGGCGGGGGACACTGAAGCTTTCTTT. The chain couples TRBV5-1 to TRBJ1-1; maybe TRBD1 (5 bases). V lost 0 bases to trimming and J lost 3 bases, with 12 bases between them. The CDR3 totals 15 residues. Looked up from germline, CDR1 is SGHRS and CDR2 is YFSETQ.

A few counts support this clone. V usage is TRBV28 and J usage is TRBJ1-4, with a weak D call TRBD1 (6 bases). Germline CDR1 is MDHEN and CDR2 is SYDVKM. The length of the CDR3 is 14 residues. Trimming removed 5 bases at V and 7 bases at J, with 14 bases between. CDR3 coding DNA: TGTGCCAGCAGTCTCTCGGGGGCGAGTGAAAAACTGTTTTTT. It yields the protein CASSLSGASEKLFF.

J is TRBJ2-7 and V is TRBV6-5, with 8 bases that match TRBD2. The germline V gene has CDR1 MNHEY and CDR2 SVGAGI. V shed 6 bases and J 3 bases; nucleotides not matched to a gene: 4. CDR3 length: 13 residues. CDR3: CASSAGGGYEQYF. DNA of the CDR3: TGTGCCAGCAGCGCCGGGGGGGGCTACGAGCAGTACTTC.

The chain has TRBV5-6 and TRBJ1-4; a weak D match, TRBD1 (6 bases). The CDR3 length is 13 residues. The V end lost 4 bases, the J end lost 5 bases, and 9 bases lay between the germline ends. Germline CDR1 SGHDT, CDR2 YYEEEE. CDR3 bases: TGTGCCAGCAGCAGGACAGAAAATGAAAAACTGTTTTTT. Translated: CASSRTENEKLFF.

This chain uses TRBV9 with TRBJ1-1; possibly TRBD1 for D (5 bases). CDR3 size: 17 residues. The V gene lost 3 bases and the J gene lost 3 bases, with 21 bases spanning the gap. Germline V CDR1 and CDR2: SGDLS, YYNGEE. DNA for the CDR3: TGTGCCAGCAGCGACGGAGGGCAGGGCTCAAGTGACACTGAAGCTTTCTTT. This codes for CASSDGGQGSSDTEAFF.

The chain recombines TRBV11-2 with TRBJ1-1; D possibly corresponds to TRBD1 (6 bases). There are 14 residues in the CDR3. Germline-derived CDR1 and CDR2 are SGHAT and FQNNGV. The germline V and J ends were trimmed by 7 bases and 3 bases, with 15 bases remaining between them. Written as DNA, the CDR3 is TGTGCCAGCATCAGCGGGGGCGCGGACACTGAAGCTTTCTTT. This encodes CASISGGADTEAFF. The whole variable domain, remainder taken from reference TRBV11-2 and TRBJ1-1, is EAGVAQSPRYKIIEKRQSVAFWCNPISGHATLYWYQQILGQGPKLLIQFQNNGVVDDSQLPKDRFSAERLKGVDSTLKIQPAKLEDSAVYLCASISGGADTEAFFGQGTRLTVV.

This chain joins TRBV27 and TRBJ1-1; D remains unclear. This CDR3 spans 19 amino acids. V lost 0 bases to trimming and J lost 1 base, with 21 bases between them. Germline lookup yields CDR1 MNHEY and CDR2 SMNVEV (reference sequence). CDR3 DNA sequence: TGTGCCAGCAGTTTATCGCCGCCCTACTTACAGCCCGCGAACACTGAAGCTTTCTTT. Translation gives CASSLSPPYLQPANTEAFF.

The rearrangement links TRBV5-1 to TRBJ2-1; possibly TRBD2 for D (6 bases). Trimming stripped 9 bases from V and 7 bases from J, with 14 bases between. The germline V gene encodes CDR1 SGHRS and CDR2 YFSETQ. The CDR3 is made up of 12 amino acids. In nucleotides, the CDR3 is TGCGCCACAGCAGTGAGCGGGAATGAGCAGTTCTTC. Its protein product is CATAVSGNEQFF.

The J gene is TRBJ2-2, the V gene TRBV10-1; 7 bases align to TRBD1. V was pared by 11 bases and J by 0 bases, with 3 bases of the junction left unmatched. Germline assignment: CDR1 WNHNN and CDR2 SYGVQD (reference sequence). This CDR3 is built from 13 residues. The CDR3 protein is CARRGPNTGELFF. Here the CDR3 DNA reads TGCGCCCGTAGGGGGCCGAACACCGGGGAGCTGTTTTTT.

CDR3 nucleotides: TGTGCCAGCAGCTCTTACGACTTCTATGGCTACACCTTC. Amino acid sequence: CASSSYDFYGYTF. This sequence joins TRBV7-9 and TRBJ1-2; no reliable D call. Germline values: CDR1 SEHNR, CDR2 FQNEAQ (reference sequence). Deletions cut 4 bases from V and 4 bases from J, with 10 bases between. This CDR3 is built from 13 residues. The full variable domain, rest sourced from reference TRBV7-9 and TRBJ1-2, is DTGVSQNPRHKITKRGQNVTFRCDPISEHNRLYWYRQTLGQGPEFLTYFQNEAQLEKSRLLSDRFSAERPKGSFSTLEIQRTEQGDSAMYLCASSSYDFYGYTFGSGTRLTVV.

This clone was recorded only once. This chain links TRBV27 with TRBJ2-1, with 7 bases that match TRBD2. Trimming removed 3 bases from V and 1 base from J; junction bases left unmatched: 0. The CDR3 covers 14 residues. CDR1 is MNHEY, CDR2 SMNVEV, per germline (reference sequence). CDR3 residues: CASSLRESYNEQFF. CDR3 nucleotide sequence: TGTGCCAGCAGTTTGCGGGAGTCCTACAATGAGCAGTTCTTC.

The gene calls are TRBV7-8 and TRBJ1-2; possible D gene TRBD1, 5 bases. The germline gives CDR1 SGHVS, CDR2 FQNEAQ. CDR3 length: 14 amino acids. V was pared by 3 bases and J by 7 bases, with 15 bases between. The CDR3 sequence is CASSFPGGGTGYTF. The CDR3 coding sequence is TGTGCCAGCAGCTTCCCCGGGGGAGGAACTGGCTACACCTTC. The variable domain in full, completed from reference TRBV7-8 and TRBJ1-2, reads GAGVSQSPRYKVAKRGQDVALRCDPISGHVSLFWYQQALGQGPEFLTYFQNEAQLDKSGLPSDRFFAERPEGSVSTLKIQRTQQEDSAVYLCASSFPGGGTGYTFGSGTRLTVV.

This clone was detected once. The chain has TRBV19 and TRBJ1-3, with D unclear. Germline V gene sequence: CDR1 LNHDA, CDR2 SQIVND (reference sequence). The CDR3 extends over 14 amino acids. Trimming removed 6 bases from V and 0 bases from J, with 9 bases in between. The CDR3 reads CASRGESSGNTIYF. The DNA for the CDR3 is TGTGCCAGTAGGGGTGAGAGCTCTGGAAACACCATATATTTT. Drawing the rest from reference TRBV19 and TRBJ1-3, the complete variable domain is DGGITQSPKYLFRKEGQNVTLSCEQNLNHDAMYWYRQDPGQGLRLIYYSQIVNDFQKGDIAEGYSVSREKKESFPLTVTSAQKNPTAFYLCASRGESSGNTIYFGEGSWLTVV.

Only one count was recorded for this clone. V usage is TRBV7-8 and J usage is TRBJ1-3, with TRBD1 matching over 9 bases. The germline gives CDR1 SGHVS, CDR2 FQNEAQ. This CDR3 is 16 amino acids long. V shed 5 bases, J shed 4 bases, and the junction held 9 bases outside the gene matches. CDR3 in amino acids: CASSIQGALSGNTIYF. CDR3 nucleotides: TGTGCCAGCAGCATACAGGGGGCGCTGTCCGGAAACACCATATATTTT.

The chain recombines TRBV13 with TRBJ2-1; 8 bases align to TRBD2. Trimming cost V 5 bases and J 4 bases; bases outside gene matches: 16. Per the germline V gene, CDR1 is PRHDT and CDR2 is FYEKMQ (reference sequence). This CDR3 is 18 amino acids long. CDR3 in amino acids: CASSPSGGVAGTYNEQFF. CDR3 in DNA: TGTGCCAGCAGCCCCTCCGGGGGAGTAGCGGGAACGTACAATGAGCAGTTCTTC.

J is TRBJ1-5 and V is TRBV7-4; D remains ambiguous. The germline gives CDR1 SGHVT, CDR2 SQSDAQ. The CDR3 is made up of 18 amino acids. V shed 1 base and J shed 6 bases, with 22 bases lying between them. The DNA of the CDR3 is TGTGCCAGCAGCTTAGGAGGCCCGGGCCCGGTCAAGGTTCAGCCCCAGCATTTT. It is translated as CASSLGGPGPVKVQPQHF.

The chain is built from TRBV10-3 and TRBJ2-7, with D tentatively TRBD2 (6 bases). Germline V gene data show CDR1 as ENHRY and CDR2 as SYGVKD. This CDR3 is built from 15 residues. V dropped 2 bases and J dropped 2 bases, with 13 bases sitting between them. The CDR3 DNA reads TGTGCCATCAGTGAGGGGACTTCGAGCCCCTACGAGCAGTACTTC. Residues: CAISEGTSSPYEQYF.

The chain joins TRBV4-3 to TRBJ1-6; TRBD1 matches at 7 bases. Germline trimming cut 8 bases from V and 2 bases from J; bases unmatched to any gene: 9. The germline CDR1 and CDR2 sequences are LGHNA and YSLEER. This CDR3 has 16 amino acids. CDR3 region: CASRNRDRAYNSPLHF. CDR3 DNA: TGCGCCAGCCGGAATAGGGACAGAGCCTATAATTCACCCCTCCACTTT.

This sequence joins TRBV9 and TRBJ2-3, with 8 nucleotides matching TRBD1. The V segment lost 3 bases and the J segment 4 bases; nucleotides outside the gene matches: 10. Germline values: CDR1 SGDLS, CDR2 YYNGEE. CDR3 length: 16 amino acids. In nucleotides, the CDR3 is TGTGCCAGCAGCGCTGGCGGGACAGGCAGCGCAGATACGCAGTATTTT. As protein: CASSAGGTGSADTQYF.

V usage is TRBV27 and J usage is TRBJ2-1, with D unresolved. From germline, CDR1 is MNHEY and CDR2 SMNVEV (reference sequence). The V end lost 3 bases, the J end lost 8 bases, and 5 bases lay between the germline ends. CDR3 length: 11 amino acids. The CDR3 spells CASSFGHEQFF. CDR3 DNA sequence: TGTGCCAGCAGTTTCGGACATGAGCAGTTCTTC.

The chain links TRBV4-3 to TRBJ1-2; D is unresolved. From germline, CDR1 is LGHNA and CDR2 YSLEER. Trimming left V 0 bases short and J 4 bases short, with 9 bases between. The length of the CDR3 is 14 residues. The CDR3 DNA sequence: TGCGCCAGCAGCCAAGATCTGGGTAGCTATGGCTACACCTTC. It translates to CASSQDLGSYGYTF.